This TCR beta chain is drawn from a study of Ad26.COV2.S vaccination and SARS-CoV-2 variants. Study background: Intramuscular Ad26.COV2.S at 5x10^10 or 1x10^11 viral particles.

This table comes from immunoSEQ multiplex PCR, and its TCRdb copy is limited to in-frame clones, with some not included. The sample lists about 390,000 clones, about 88% occurring once. Points from the study as a whole: Measurements of TCR breadth and depth may have given underestimates of the total T cell responses.

Deletions cut 4 bases from V and 0 bases from J, with 19 bases between. Germline values: CDR1 SGHVS, CDR2 FQNEAQ. The CDR3 totals 18 residues. This clone appeared once. Its specificity is unknown. Treatment given: around 19 received Ad26.COV2.S at low or high dose, single or two shots; 5 received placebo; per-sample allocation not given. Day 63 after the first injection of vaccine or placebo was the sampling time. An Ad26 vector carrying the Wuhan-strain SARS-CoV-2 spike served as the vaccine. Sequenced here: peripheral blood, sampled in a trial of Ad26.COV2.S vaccine versus placebo. The receptor's source is a person between 18 and 65 years old who received the Ad26.COV2.S COVID-19 vaccine or a placebo. The chain couples TRBV7-8 to TRBJ1-3; D remains ambiguous. CDR3 residues: CASSSIPAGPDSGNTIYF. Written as DNA, the CDR3 is TGTGCCAGCAGCTCCATTCCAGCCGGACCGGACTCTGGAAACACCATATATTTT.